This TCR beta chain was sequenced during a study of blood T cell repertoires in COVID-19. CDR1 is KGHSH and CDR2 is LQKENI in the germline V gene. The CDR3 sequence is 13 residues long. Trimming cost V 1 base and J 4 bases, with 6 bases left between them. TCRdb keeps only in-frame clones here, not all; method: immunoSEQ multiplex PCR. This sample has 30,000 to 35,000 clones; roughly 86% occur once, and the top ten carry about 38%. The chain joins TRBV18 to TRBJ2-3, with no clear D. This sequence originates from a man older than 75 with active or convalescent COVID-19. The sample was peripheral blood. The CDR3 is CASSPLVADTQYF. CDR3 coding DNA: TGTGCCAGCTCACCACTAGTAGCAGATACGCAGTATTTT.